One and the same sample provided the 32 T cell receptor beta chains below, sequenced in a study of shared clonotypes between healthy human individuals (dated by TCRdb to 2020 to 2022). Libraries were made using the immunoSEQ multiplex PCR assay. As stored in TCRdb, this immuneACCESS dataset retains in-frame rearrangements with V and J assigned. A fraction of the clones does not appear; measured against another copy, unresolved V genes explain less than half of the discrepancy, and the remainder lacks a known reason. In all, the sample holds approximately 2.3 million clones, and approximately 93% of those were seen once. Under 0.45% of the sample lies in the top ten. Sequenced sample: naive CD4+ T cells from PBMCs. The cell subset or site label, read with the paper, signifies: CD45RA+ positively selected. All receptors come from a man aged 18-30 years in good health. Some clones in this sample may be carry-over from other donors' samples.

V and J are TRBV5-1 and TRBJ2-7; D is unresolved. The CDR3 covers 12 residues. Germline V gives CDR1 SGHRS, CDR2 YFSETQ. The V and J ends lost 0 bases and 7 bases respectively, with 8 bases between them. The CDR3 sequence is CASSLGGLEQYF. The CDR3 nucleotides are TGCGCCAGCAGCTTGGGAGGCTTGGAGCAGTACTTC.

This clone was counted between two and nine times. The chain joins TRBV6-6 to TRBJ1-1; D gene uncertain. V was pared by 2 bases and J by 7 bases, with 5 bases between. The CDR3 consists of 11 residues. Germline CDR1 and CDR2: MNHNY and SVGAGI (reference sequence). The CDR3 nucleotides read TGTGCCAGCAGTTACACCGGTGAAGCTTTCTTT. Its protein product is CASSYTGEAFF.

Notes on this clone: This specimen includes other DNA sequences encoding the same CDR3. V is TRBV28 and J is TRBJ2-6; perhaps TRBD1 as D (7 bases). The CDR3 has 15 amino acids. V was cut by 5 bases and J by 1 base, with 9 bases left in between. Germline values: CDR1 MDHEN, CDR2 SYDVKM. CDR3 amino acids: CASSQGGSGANVLTF. CDR3 nucleotide sequence: TGTGCCAGCAGTCAGGGGGGATCTGGGGCCAACGTCCTGACTTTC. Complete variable domain (other parts from reference TRBV28 and TRBJ2-6): DVKVTQSSRYLVKRTGEKVFLECVQDMDHENMFWYRQDPGLGLRLIYFSYDVKMKEKGDIPEGYSVSREKKERFSLILESASTNQTSMYLCASSQGGSGANVLTFGAGSRLTVL.

The gene calls are TRBV11-2 and TRBJ2-1; D is perhaps TRBD2 (6 bases). The CDR3 is 14 amino acids. Germline V CDR1 and CDR2: SGHAT, FQNNGV. V lost 5 bases and J 9 bases, leaving 17 bases between the germline ends. The CDR3 is CASSGRRERSEQFF. The CDR3 region has the DNA TGTGCCAGCAGCGGCCGGAGGGAGAGGTCTGAGCAGTTCTTC.

The gene calls are TRBV10-3 and TRBJ2-5, with 7 bases that match TRBD2. CDR3 length: 15 amino acids. Germline values: CDR1 ENHRY, CDR2 SYGVKD. The V segment lost 0 bases and the J segment 1 base; nucleotides outside the gene matches: 2. The CDR3 spells CAISESGGLQETQYF. Here the CDR3 DNA reads TGTGCCATCAGTGAGTCGGGAGGGCTCCAAGAGACCCAGTACTTC.

The V call is TRBV5-1, the J call TRBJ1-1; D is undetermined. The V gene's germline CDR1 is SGHRS and CDR2 YFSETQ. There are 14 residues in the CDR3. Trimming shortened V by 0 bases and J by 4 bases, and 10 bases separated the two germline ends. This chain's CDR3 is CASSLERSATEAFF. Here the CDR3 DNA reads TGCGCCAGCAGCTTGGAGAGGTCCGCCACTGAAGCTTTCTTT. Drawing the rest from reference TRBV5-1 and TRBJ1-1, the complete variable domain is KAGVTQTPRYLIKTRGQQVTLSCSPISGHRSVSWYQQTPGQGLQFLFEYFSETQRNKGNFPGRFSGRQFSNSRSEMNVSTLELGDSALYLCASSLERSATEAFFGQGTRLTVV.

This clone was counted a few times. This chain uses TRBV4-2 with TRBJ1-5, with 8 bases aligning to TRBD1. The CDR3 consists of 14 residues. Per the germline V gene, CDR1 is LGHNA and CDR2 is YNFKEQ. Trimming cost V 6 bases and J 5 bases; bases outside gene matches: 6. The CDR3 nucleotides are TGTGCCAGCAGGAGATTACAGGGGGATCAGCCCCAGCATTTT. Translating it yields CASRRLQGDQPQHF.

A remark on this clone: This sample also contains other DNA sequences that code for the same CDR3. The CDR3 DNA sequence: TGTGCCAGCAGGCAGGGCAATCAGCCCCAGCATTTT. This sequence encodes CASRQGNQPQHF. This chain connects TRBV6-5 to TRBJ1-5; D remains ambiguous. The V end lost 6 bases, the J end lost 2 bases, and 5 bases lay between the germline ends. The germline gives CDR1 MNHEY, CDR2 SVGAGI. The length of the CDR3 is 12 residues.

V and J are TRBV7-3 and TRBJ2-2; 11 positions agree with TRBD2. The junction had 10 bases not matched to a gene; V was cut back by 0 bases and J by 7 bases. Germline CDR1 and CDR2: SGHTA and FQGTGA. CDR3 size: 18 residues. Here the CDR3 reads CASSLTPPTSGRDGELFF. Written as DNA, the CDR3 is TGTGCCAGCAGCTTAACACCCCCTACTAGCGGGAGAGACGGGGAGCTGTTTTTT.

J is TRBJ1-2 and V is TRBV6-4; D unclear. The V end was cut by 6 bases, the J end by 0 bases, with 5 bases between. The CDR3 contains 12 residues. Germline V gene sequence: CDR1 MRHNA, CDR2 SNTAGT. CDR3: CASRGANYGYTF. As DNA, the CDR3 is TGTGCCAGCAGGGGTGCTAACTATGGCTACACCTTC.

The rearrangement links TRBV5-4 to TRBJ2-3; TRBD2 agrees at 11 bases. The germline V gene encodes CDR1 SGHNT and CDR2 YYREEE (reference sequence). This CDR3 has 18 residues. V lost 4 bases and J lost 4; bases outside the gene matches: 14. CDR3 nucleotide sequence: TGTGCCAGCAGCCACGGTGGGGCACTAGCGGGAGTGGCAGATACGCAGTATTTT. Translated: CASSHGGALAGVADTQYF.

Comment on this clone: The same CDR3 is also encoded by other DNA sequences in this sample. The chain couples TRBV9 to TRBJ2-1; D is unclear. This CDR3 comprises 16 residues. The germline V gene encodes CDR1 SGDLS and CDR2 YYNGEE. V was cut by 0 bases and J by 0 bases, with 10 bases left in between. This CDR3 reads CASSVGSRSSYNEQFF. CDR3 DNA: TGTGCCAGCAGCGTAGGCTCCAGGAGCTCCTACAATGAGCAGTTCTTC.

The chain has TRBV27 and TRBJ2-2; 8 bases are a match to TRBD1. The junction had 14 bases not matched to a gene; V was cut back by 3 bases and J by 5 bases. Germline V gene data show CDR1 as MNHEY and CDR2 as SMNVEV (reference sequence). The CDR3 sequence is 18 residues long. CDR3 residues: CASSFLASSGGRTGELFF. CDR3 DNA sequence: TGTGCCAGCAGTTTTCTGGCTTCCTCAGGGGGCCGGACCGGGGAGCTGTTTTTT.

The chain has TRBV2 and TRBJ2-5; D ambiguous. The germline gives CDR1 SNHLY, CDR2 FYNNEI. The ends were cut back, 7 bases at V and 3 bases at J, with 12 bases in the middle. The CDR3 has 13 residues. CDR3: CASMRLTKETQYF. The DNA of the CDR3 is TGTGCCAGCATGAGACTGACAAAAGAGACCCAGTACTTC.

This sequence joins TRBV6-1 and TRBJ1-1, with 7 bases matching TRBD1. The CDR3 loop spans 14 amino acids. Germline CDR1 MNHNS, CDR2 SASEGT. The V and J ends lost 4 bases and 4 bases, in that order; junction bases with no gene match: 6. The CDR3, as DNA: TGTGCCAGCAGTGCTCAGGGGGTTAGCACTGAAGCTTTCTTT. It is translated as CASSAQGVSTEAFF.

The J gene is TRBJ2-2, the V gene TRBV5-1; D is possibly TRBD1 or TRBD2 (5 bases each). Between the trimmed V and J ends, which lost 0 bases and 7 bases, there was a span of 13 bases. CDR3 length equals 15 residues. In germline, CDR1 is SGHRS, CDR2 YFSETQ. The CDR3 reads CASSLGGPLSGELFF. In DNA form, the CDR3 reads TGCGCCAGCAGCTTGGGGGGACCCCTCAGCGGGGAGCTGTTTTTT.

The J gene is TRBJ1-4, the V gene TRBV5-6; D perhaps matches TRBD1 (6 bases). Trimming pared 1 base from V and 0 bases from J, leaving 10 bases between. Germline CDR1 and CDR2: SGHDT and YYEEEE. The CDR3 runs 16 residues. Here the CDR3 reads CASSLRDTTTNEKLFF. In DNA form, the CDR3 reads TGTGCCAGCAGCTTGAGGGACACCACAACTAATGAAAAACTGTTTTTT.

A note on this clone: Other DNA sequences within the sample encode an identical CDR3. V and J are TRBV11-3 and TRBJ2-3; 10 bases are shared with TRBD1. CDR1 is SGHNT, CDR2 YENEEA, per germline. With 6 bases clipped from V and 2 bases from J, the junction kept 5 bases outside the gene matches. The CDR3 runs 15 residues. CDR3 DNA sequence: TGTGCCAGCAGTCTGGGACAGGGGTCCACAGATACGCAGTATTTT. As protein: CASSLGQGSTDTQYF. Looking up the rest from reference TRBV11-3 and TRBJ2-3 gives the full variable domain: EAGVVQSPRYKIIEKKQPVAFWCNPISGHNTLYWYLQNLGQGPELLIRYENEEAVDDSQLPKDRFSAERLKGVDSTLKIQPAELGDSAVYLCASSLGQGSTDTQYFGPGTRLTVL.

The gene calls are TRBV19 and TRBJ2-5; D tentatively reads TRBD1 or TRBD2 (5 bases each). There are 14 residues in the CDR3. Trimming took 4 bases from V and 8 from J, leaving 17 bases between them. Germline CDR1 is LNHDA and CDR2 is SQIVND (reference sequence). The CDR3 DNA reads as TGTGCCAGTAGTACTCAAAGAGACCGGGACACCCAGTACTTC. This translates into CASSTQRDRDTQYF.

J is TRBJ2-7 and V is TRBV9; 7 bases are a match to TRBD1. The CDR3 runs to 15 residues. V lost 4 bases to trimming and J lost 3 bases; unmatched junction nucleotides: 10. From germline, CDR1 is SGDLS and CDR2 YYNGEE. The CDR3 bases are TGTGCCAGCAGCTCCCGACAGGGTACCCTCTACGAGCAGTACTTC. This encodes CASSSRQGTLYEQYF.

The chain has TRBV27 and TRBJ2-5; either TRBD1 or TRBD2 may supply D (5 bases each). V was trimmed by 3 bases and J by 5 bases, leaving 10 bases between them. CDR3 length: 13 residues. Looked up from germline, CDR1 is MNHEY and CDR2 is SMNVEV (reference sequence). The CDR3 region has the DNA TGTGCCAGCAGTTTGGTCAGGGAGGAGACCCAGTACTTC. Encoded protein: CASSLVREETQYF.

Only one count was recorded for this clone. Other DNA sequences in this sample translate to the same CDR3. The V and J genes are TRBV7-9 and TRBJ2-5; TRBD1 matches at 7 bases. The V gene's germline CDR1 is SEHNR and CDR2 FQNEAQ (reference sequence). With V trimmed by 1 base and J by 4 bases, 3 bases remained unmatched. The length of the CDR3 is 14 residues. For the CDR3, the DNA is TGTGCCAGCAGCTTAGTCTCAGGGGGAGAGACCCAGTACTTC. Its protein is CASSLVSGGETQYF.

The chain recombines TRBV4-3 with TRBJ2-7, with D maybe TRBD2 (6 bases). Trimming took 4 bases from V and 3 from J, leaving 19 bases between them. The CDR3 has 16 residues. Germline-derived CDR1 and CDR2 are LGHNA and YSLEER. The CDR3 region has the DNA TGCGCCAGCAGCCGAACTACCCAGGGAGGTGGCTACGAGCAGTACTTC. Translated: CASSRTTQGGGYEQYF.

In the case of this clone: The sample has other DNA sequences that encode this CDR3 too. V is TRBV18 and J is TRBJ2-5; 9 nucleotides agree with TRBD2. The germline V gene has CDR1 KGHSH and CDR2 LQKENI. V shed 6 bases and J 1 base; nucleotides not matched to a gene: 6. CDR3 length: 15 amino acids. In DNA, the CDR3 is TGTGCCAGCTCGCCTGGAGCGGGAGGCCAAGAGACCCAGTACTTC. Amino acid sequence: CASSPGAGGQETQYF.

This chain uses TRBV9 with TRBJ2-7; 13 positions agree with TRBD2. V was pared by 4 bases and J by 1 base, with 8 bases of the junction left unmatched. CDR1 and CDR2 (germline): SGDLS, YYNGEE. This CDR3 is built from 17 residues. The CDR3 is CASSPWTSGRGSYEQYF. CDR3 sequence (DNA): TGTGCCAGCAGCCCGTGGACTAGCGGGAGAGGGTCCTACGAGCAGTACTTC.

The chain employs TRBV28 and TRBJ2-7, with D uncertain. Trimming left V 7 bases short and J 7 bases short, with 11 bases between. In germline, CDR1 is MDHEN, CDR2 SYDVKM. The CDR3 length is 11 residues. The CDR3 loop is CASTQTEEQYF. Here the CDR3 DNA reads TGTGCCAGCACCCAAACGGAGGAGCAGTACTTC.

This clone was picked up one time. The chain couples TRBV5-4 to TRBJ2-2, with a weak D call TRBD2 (6 bases). Germline V gene data show CDR1 as SGHNT and CDR2 as YYREEE (reference sequence). This CDR3 is built from 16 residues. Trimming removed 4 bases at V and 1 base at J, with 14 bases between. Here the CDR3 DNA reads TGTGCCAGCAGCCCTGTGGGGGGTGAGAACACCGGGGAGCTGTTTTTT. Amino acids: CASSPVGGENTGELFF.

The chain couples TRBV6-5 to TRBJ2-7; no definite D call. Germline-derived CDR1 and CDR2 are MNHEY and SVGAGI. This CDR3 has 14 amino acids. V was cut by 5 bases and J by 2 bases, with 13 bases left in between. The CDR3 sequence: CASSQTLGPYEQYF. In nucleotides, the CDR3 is TGTGCCAGCAGTCAAACCTTAGGGCCCTACGAGCAGTACTTC.

Of note for this clone: Other DNA sequences in this sample translate to the same CDR3. The rearrangement joins TRBV2 to TRBJ2-1; 7 nucleotides agree with TRBD1. Trimming cost V 3 bases and J 4 bases; bases outside gene matches: 3. Germline V gene sequence: CDR1 SNHLY, CDR2 FYNNEI. The CDR3 has 14 residues. The CDR3 protein is CASSDRDRYNEQFF. For the CDR3, the DNA is TGTGCCAGCAGTGATCGGGACAGATACAATGAGCAGTTCTTC.

The CDR3 loop reads CASSHGLIRGQETQYF. The DNA of the CDR3 is TGTGCCAGCAGCCACGGGTTAATCAGGGGCCAAGAGACCCAGTACTTC. The rearrangement joins TRBV5-6 to TRBJ2-5; D is perhaps TRBD1 (6 bases). Trimming removed 4 bases at V and 1 base at J, with 17 bases between. CDR1 and CDR2 from the germline V gene are SGHDT and YYEEEE. The CDR3 runs to 16 residues.

The chain carries TRBV6-5 and TRBJ1-1; D not certain. Germline assignment: CDR1 MNHEY and CDR2 SVGAGI. The CDR3 has 11 residues. Trimming removed 5 bases from V and 2 bases from J, with 3 bases in between. The CDR3 loop is CASSINTEAFF. The CDR3 region has the DNA TGTGCCAGCAGTATTAACACTGAAGCTTTCTTT.

The chain's CDR3 is CASGQGTGYSNQPQHF. Here the CDR3 DNA reads TGTGCCAGCGGGCAGGGAACGGGGTATAGCAATCAGCCCCAGCATTTT. The J gene is TRBJ1-5, the V gene TRBV28; D is possibly TRBD1 (5 bases). The CDR3 is made up of 16 amino acids. Looked up from germline, CDR1 is MDHEN and CDR2 is SYDVKM. V was pared by 8 bases and J by 0 bases, with 17 bases between. The whole variable domain, remainder taken from reference TRBV28 and TRBJ1-5, is DVKVTQSSRYLVKRTGEKVFLECVQDMDHENMFWYRQDPGLGLRLIYFSYDVKMKEKGDIPEGYSVSREKKERFSLILESASTNQTSMYLCASGQGTGYSNQPQHFGDGTRLSIL.